The sequence of this T cell receptor (beta chain) was determined in a study of molecular identifiers for immune sequencing clone quantification. TCRdb analysed the PCR reads with MiXCR anew, one entry per CDR3 protein. This table has around 300,000 distinct CDR3 sequences, 24% appearing once. Trimming took 7 bases from V and 2 from J, leaving 11 bases between them. The CDR3 loop spans 13 amino acids. Germline CDR1 is SGHAT and CDR2 is FQNNGV. The specimen sequenced was naive CD8+ T cells from blood, with Jurkat cell RNA spiked in. Subset specified: FACS-sorted CD8+CD4-CCR7+CD45RA+ naive T cells. This receptor was obtained from a human donor in good health. Some libraries in this study had Jurkat cell RNA spiked in. V usage is TRBV11-2 and J usage is TRBJ2-5, with no clear D. CDR3 bases: TGTGCCAGCAAAGGTCAGAAACAAGAGACCCAGTACTTC. This encodes CASKGQKQETQYF.